A single sample gave rise to the 21 T cell receptor beta chains below, sequenced in a study of T cell responses to AZD1222 COVID-19 vaccine. TCRdb's copy holds only in-frame clones and misses some; the assay was immunoSEQ multiplex PCR. The profile shows 150,000 to 180,000 clones, 85% to 90% of them singletons. The starting material was peripheral blood, obtained 28 days after the second AZD1222 dose. These receptors were obtained from an adult who received the AZD1222 COVID-19 vaccine.

This clone turned up a few times. The V gene is TRBV4-1, the J gene TRBJ1-6, with unresolved D. The CDR3 runs 16 residues. The V gene's germline CDR1 is MGHRA and CDR2 YSYEKL. Between the trimmed V and J ends, which lost 4 bases and 5 bases, there was a span of 15 bases. CDR3 in DNA: TGCGCCAGCAGCCCCCCAAGGTGGGAAAATAATTCACCCCTCCACTTT. Protein: CASSPPRWENNSPLHF.

The chain links TRBV7-2 to TRBJ1-6; TRBD1 aligns across 7 bases. The germline CDR1 and CDR2 sequences are SGHTA and FQGNSA. This CDR3 is 14 amino acids long. V trimming: 5 bases; J trimming: 5 bases; junction bases outside the gene matches: 3. CDR3 residues: CASSGQVNNSPLHF. The CDR3 DNA follows: TGTGCCAGCAGCGGACAGGTGAATAATTCACCCCTCCACTTT. Together with reference TRBV7-2 and TRBJ1-6, the CDR3 gives the full variable domain: GAGVSQSPSNKVTEKGKDVELRCDPISGHTALYWYRQSLGQGLEFLIYFQGNSAPDKSGLPSDRFSAERTGGSVSTLTIQRTQQEDSAVYLCASSGQVNNSPLHFGNGTRLTVT.

This clone was seen only a few times. The chain has TRBV27 and TRBJ2-1; 9 nucleotides agree with TRBD2. This CDR3 region has 15 residues. Trimming removed 3 bases from V and 2 bases from J; junction bases left unmatched: 2. The germline V gene has CDR1 MNHEY and CDR2 SMNVEV (reference sequence). The CDR3 DNA reads as TGTGCCAGCAGTTTTAGCGGGAGCGCCTACAATGAGCAGTTCTTC. This codes for CASSFSGSAYNEQFF.

This clone was seen just once. The J gene is TRBJ1-2, the V gene TRBV5-4, with D unclear. Trimming took 4 bases from V and 6 from J, leaving 10 bases between them. From germline, CDR1 is SGHNT and CDR2 YYREEE (reference sequence). This CDR3 region has 12 residues. CDR3 bases: TGTGCCAGCAGCGAAGGCGTGGATGGCTACACCTTC. It codes for CASSEGVDGYTF.

This clone showed up just a few times. The CDR3 region is CASSTLEQEKLFF. The CDR3 DNA follows: TGTGCCAGCAGCACCCTGGAGCAAGAAAAACTGTTTTTT. This sequence joins TRBV19 and TRBJ1-4; D not resolved. Trimming took 9 bases from V and 8 from J, leaving 16 bases between them. Germline-derived CDR1 and CDR2 are LNHDA and SQIVND (reference sequence). The CDR3 extends over 13 amino acids.

The rearrangement uses TRBV12-3 or TRBV12-4 and TRBJ2-3; no clear D. Trimming left V 2 bases short and J 4 bases short, with 7 bases between. This CDR3 spans 13 amino acids. DNA of the CDR3: TGTGCCAGCAGTTTATTTACCGCAGATACGCAGTATTTT. Translated, it gives CASSLFTADTQYF.

The sample holds a few counts of this clone. The genes are TRBV3-1 (or the pseudogene TRBV3-2) and TRBJ1-1; D remains ambiguous. V lost 1 base to trimming and J lost 6 bases, with 12 bases between them. Germline lookup yields CDR1 LGHDT and CDR2 YNNKEL (reference sequence). The CDR3 sequence is 14 residues long. The CDR3, as DNA: TGTGCCAGCAGCCAAGTACCGGGCCGCGCTGAAGCTTTCTTT. Its translation: CASSQVPGRAEAFF.

The CDR3 DNA sequence: TGCGCCAGCAGCACCCGGACCTCAACTAATGAAAAACTGTTTTTT. Translated, it gives CASSTRTSTNEKLFF. This sequence joins TRBV4-1 and TRBJ1-4; D call uncertain. Germline V lookup: CDR1 MGHRA, CDR2 YSYEKL. V gave up 5 bases and J gave up 0 bases, with 10 bases separating them. CDR3 length: 15 amino acids.

Concerning this clone itself: A read error may account for a junction end that differs from germline. The chain employs TRBV3-1 (or the pseudogene TRBV3-2) and TRBJ1-1, with TRBD1 identical over 8 bases. CDR3 size: 13 residues. Looked up from germline, CDR1 is LGHDT and CDR2 is YNNKEL (reference sequence). The CDR3 DNA follows: TGTGCCAGCAGCCAAGAAAGGGGGACAGGAGTAGACTTT. Encoded protein: CASSQERGTGVDF.

This CDR3 is CASSSRPTTVNYGYTF. CDR3 DNA: TGTGCCAGCAGCTCACGTCCCACGACCGTGAACTATGGCTACACCTTC. The chain employs TRBV11-2 and TRBJ1-2, with D unresolved. Looked up from germline, CDR1 is SGHAT and CDR2 is FQNNGV. The ends were cut back, 4 bases at V and 2 bases at J, with 17 bases in the middle. This CDR3 region has 16 residues.

The J gene is TRBJ2-7, the V gene TRBV2; D may match TRBD1 or TRBD2 (5 bases each). The V gene lost 4 bases and the J gene lost 2 bases, with 12 bases spanning the gap. Per the germline V gene, CDR1 is SNHLY and CDR2 is FYNNEI. The CDR3 loop spans 14 amino acids. CDR3 nucleotide sequence: TGTGCCAGCAGTGCGTCGGGACCCCCCTACGAGCAGTACTTC. Amino acids: CASSASGPPYEQYF.

This clone was counted once. Other DNA sequences in the same sample also yield this CDR3. This chain links TRBV29-1 with TRBJ2-1, with TRBD2 identical over 12 bases. This CDR3 contains 12 residues. The V segment lost 4 bases and the J segment 8 bases; nucleotides outside the gene matches: 0. Germline-derived CDR1 and CDR2 are SQVTM and ANQGSEA. The CDR3 bases are TGCAGCGTTGGACTAGCGGGGGATGAGCAGTTCTTC. Translating gives CSVGLAGDEQFF.

This clone occurred many times. The rearrangement joins TRBV29-1 to TRBJ1-1; weak D call: TRBD1 (6 bases). Trimming took 4 bases from V and 5 from J, leaving 11 bases between them. Germline V CDR1 and CDR2: SQVTM, ANQGSEA. There are 12 residues in the CDR3. CDR3 in amino acids: CSVVQGYTEAFF. In DNA, the CDR3 is TGCAGCGTTGTACAGGGCTATACTGAAGCTTTCTTT.

The V and J genes are TRBV27 and TRBJ2-5; D is possibly TRBD1 or TRBD2 (5 bases each). Trimming stripped 3 bases from V and 6 bases from J, with 8 bases between. The germline V gene encodes CDR1 MNHEY and CDR2 SMNVEV (reference sequence). This CDR3 has 12 residues. CDR3 sequence: CASSFTGQTQYF. The CDR3 DNA follows: TGTGCCAGCAGTTTCACGGGGCAGACCCAGTACTTC.

The chain has TRBV18 and TRBJ2-2; D gene unclear. Germline V gives CDR1 KGHSH, CDR2 LQKENI. Deletions cut 8 bases from V and 7 bases from J, with 23 bases between. The CDR3 is 16 amino acids. CDR3 sequence reads: CASPVVGLSPGGELFF. In DNA, the CDR3 is TGTGCCAGCCCCGTCGTTGGGCTCTCCCCAGGCGGGGAGCTGTTTTTT. Full variable domain (remainder filled in from reference TRBV18 and TRBJ2-2): NAGVMQNPRHLVRRRGQEARLRCSPMKGHSHVYWYRQLPEEGLKFMVYLQKENIIDESGMPKERFSAEFPKEGPSILRIQQVVRGDSAAYFCASPVVGLSPGGELFFGEGSRLTVL.

The CDR3 sequence is CASSEGLAGGQETQYF. The CDR3 DNA is TGTGCCAGCAGCGAGGGACTAGCGGGAGGGCAGGAGACCCAGTACTTC. The chain links TRBV7-2 to TRBJ2-5; 16 bases line up with TRBD2. The CDR3 consists of 16 residues. The junction had 5 bases not matched to a gene; V was cut back by 5 bases and J by 5 bases. Germline V gene data show CDR1 as SGHTA and CDR2 as FQGNSA.

The J gene is TRBJ2-1, the V gene TRBV19; D call uncertain. Germline CDR1 and CDR2: LNHDA and SQIVND (reference sequence). The CDR3 runs 16 residues. Trimming left V 5 bases short and J 0 bases short, with 14 bases between. The CDR3 nucleotides are TGTGCCAGTAGTGGAAAAACCCCGAGCTCCTACAATGAGCAGTTCTTC. Its translation is CASSGKTPSSYNEQFF.

V gene TRBV2 combines with J gene TRBJ1-5, with a weak D call TRBD1 (5 bases). The germline V gene encodes CDR1 SNHLY and CDR2 FYNNEI. V was shortened by 3 bases and J by 3 bases, with 6 bases between the two germline ends. CDR3 length: 13 amino acids. CDR3 DNA sequence: TGTGCCAGCAGTGACAGGGACAATCAGCCCCAGCATTTT. Its translation: CASSDRDNQPQHF. The variable domain in full, completed from reference TRBV2 and TRBJ1-5, reads EPEVTQTPSHQVTQMGQEVILRCVPISNHLYFYWYRQILGQKVEFLVSFYNNEISEKSEIFDDQFSVERPDGSNFTLKIRSTKLEDSAMYFCASSDRDNQPQHFGDGTRLSIL.

This rearrangement joins TRBV7-2 to TRBJ2-7, with 9 nucleotides matching TRBD1. CDR1 is SGHTA and CDR2 is FQGNSA in the germline V gene. Unmatched junction bases numbered 12, after V lost 6 bases and J lost 6 bases. This CDR3 is 15 amino acids long. In DNA form, the CDR3 reads TGTGCCAGCAGACCCCCGGGACAGGGTTTCCTCGAGCAGTACTTC. Translated, it gives CASRPPGQGFLEQYF.

This clone was recorded a few times. The rearrangement uses TRBV7-9 and TRBJ1-5, with D uncertain. CDR3 length: 15 amino acids. The V gene lost 5 bases and the J gene lost 5 bases, with 16 bases spanning the gap. From germline, CDR1 is SEHNR and CDR2 FQNEAQ (reference sequence). CDR3 in amino acids: CASSHSLIADQPQHF. DNA for the CDR3: TGTGCCAGCAGCCACTCACTTATAGCCGATCAGCCCCAGCATTTT.

There are a few counts of this clone. The rearrangement joins TRBV5-1 to TRBJ1-2; D uncertain. This CDR3 region has 15 residues. V was shortened by 7 bases and J by 1 base, with 17 bases between the two germline ends. The germline gives CDR1 SGHRS, CDR2 YFSETQ. The CDR3 here is CASSGRGGNNYGYTF. The CDR3 DNA reads as TGCGCCAGCTCCGGCCGGGGTGGTAATAACTATGGCTACACCTTC.